A selection of T cell receptor beta chains follows, all from one sample in a study of PD-1 blockade in classical Hodgkin lymphoma. The protocol was immunoSEQ multiplex PCR, while the TCRdb copy is restricted to in-frame clones and leaves out a portion. Here the sample spans some 33,000 clones, around 85% being singletons. Material: peripheral blood mononuclear cells (PBMCs), obtained before the fourth cycle of nivolumab. These receptors all come from a human donor with classical Hodgkin lymphoma. Each CDR3 is given with its conserved first and last residue. The D gene is left open where the match is weak. The listing skips clone size in some rows; elsewhere it reads once, few, many or a size class.

clone_size j_call v_call d_call cdr3_aa cdr3_nt
. TRBJ2-1 TRBV25-1 . CASTEGPWSEQFF TGTGCCAGCACTGAGGGGCCCTGGTCGGAGCAGTTCTTC
. TRBJ2-7 TRBV9 . CASSVGGRASQQYF TGTGCCAGCAGCGTAGGTGGGCGGGCCTCACAGCAGTACTTC
. TRBJ2-1 TRBV11-3 TRBD1 CASSFTGGIYNEQFF TGTGCCAGCAGCTTCACAGGGGGGATCTACAATGAGCAGTTCTTC
. TRBJ2-3 TRBV18 . CASSLNTDTQYF TGTGCCAGCTCCTTGAACACAGATACGCAGTATTTT
few TRBJ1-5 TRBV19 . CASSTSAGNAHQPQHF TGTGCCAGTAGTACCTCGGCAGGGAACGCTCATCAGCCCCAGCATTTT
once TRBJ1-2 TRBV20-1 . CSARVYGYTF TGCAGTGCTAGAGTGTATGGCTACACCTTC
. TRBJ2-1 TRBV18 TRBD2 CASSQSPGTSGRTQFF TGTGCCAGCTCTCAAAGTCCCGGGACTAGCGGGAGAACGCAGTTCTTC
. TRBJ1-2 TRBV19 . CASSISVVREGYTF TGTGCCAGTAGTATTTCAGTGGTACGGGAGGGCTACACCTTC
. TRBJ2-2 TRBV5-1 TRBD2 CASSQLAALTGELFF TGCGCCAGCAGCCAACTAGCGGCTCTCACCGGGGAGCTGTTTTTT
. TRBJ1-1 TRBV19 . CASSIGPWGAFF TGTGCCAGTAGTATCGGACCCTGGGGAGCTTTCTTT
. TRBJ1-1 TRBV19 . CASSPQLNTEAFF TGTGCCAGTAGCCCTCAGCTGAACACTGAAGCTTTCTTT
. TRBJ2-3 TRBV13 . CASSLRTDTQYF TGTGCCAGCAGCTTACGGACAGATACGCAGTATTTT
. TRBJ2-7 TRBV6-1 . CASSEQGGSYEQYF TGTGCCAGCAGTGAACAGGGGGGATCCTACGAGCAGTACTTC
. TRBJ2-2 TRBV28 . CASRMPGQTTGELFF TGTGCCAGCAGAATGCCTGGGCAGACCACCGGGGAGCTGTTTTTT
. TRBJ2-3 TRBV27 TRBD2 CASSLWGSGERTDTQYF TGTGCCAGCAGTTTATGGGGTAGCGGGGAACGCACAGATACGCAGTATTTT
. TRBJ2-6 TRBV5-1 . CASSIQGLGANVLTF TGCGCCAGCAGCATACAGGGATTAGGGGCCAACGTCCTGACTTTC